The present entry profiles one T cell receptor (beta chain) with its context. This sample was taken from a study of blood T cell repertoires in COVID-19. Across the study: Researchers got acute and convalescent COVID-19 samples from the United States, Italy and Spain. PBMCs, B-cell-depleted T cells, or T cells provided the cDNA or gDNA that made up the material.

In the study's own analysis: Amplification with reference gene primers provided the estimates of nucleated cell counts. The method was immunoSEQ multiplex PCR; TCRdb's version includes in-frame clones alone and lacks a portion of them. The DNA was the basis for D and trimming; V, J and clone size are from that table. The table lists around 260,000 clones, roughly 90% of them singletons. Trimming cost V 3 bases and J 3 bases; bases outside gene matches: 5. This CDR3 region has 15 residues. Germline CDR1 reads SGHRS; CDR2 reads YFSETQ. This chain uses TRBV5-1 with TRBJ2-3; TRBD2 matches 9 bases. The sequencing input was peripheral blood. This TCR was recovered from a man between 60 and 75 years old who had recovered from COVID-19. This CDR3 reads CASSWREGGTDTQYF. The CDR3 DNA reads as TGCGCCAGCAGCTGGCGGGAGGGAGGGACAGATACGCAGTATTTT.